This record covers a single TCR beta chain. This sample stems from a study of cytomegalovirus exposure and HLA in healthy donors. The CDR3 consists of 14 residues. V lost 1 base and J 0 bases, leaving 7 bases between the germline ends. Per the germline V gene, CDR1 is SGHRS and CDR2 is YFSETQ. Here immunoSEQ multiplex PCR was the method, and the copy in TCRdb shows in-frame clones only, minus some. The sample yields 100,000 to 150,000 clones, 88% seen once. This TCR was recovered from a man aged 18 to 30 in good health and CMV-seronegative. Sequencing was carried out using PBMCs. The chain uses TRBV5-1 and TRBJ1-1; D is unresolved. CDR3 sequence: CASSLSDMNTEAFF. CDR3 DNA: TGCGCCAGCAGCTTGTCAGATATGAACACTGAAGCTTTCTTT.